This passage covers 21 T cell receptor beta chains from one sample sequenced in a study of cytomegalovirus exposure and HLA in healthy donors. Primers for the PCR totalled 60 Vbeta and 13 Jbeta. TCRdb's copy holds only in-frame clones and misses some; the assay was immunoSEQ multiplex PCR. Among approximately 160,000 clones listed, 70% to 85% were seen once. Sequenced: PBMCs. These receptors were obtained from a woman in her twenties or thirties in good health and CMV-seronegative.

This clone has only a few counts. This chain joins TRBV9 and TRBJ2-5; 7 nucleotides agree with TRBD1. The CDR3 is 14 residues long. The trim removed 4 bases at V and 4 bases at J, leaving 7 bases unmatched. Germline values: CDR1 SGDLS, CDR2 YYNGEE. The CDR3 loop is CASSNRGLIETQYF. The CDR3 bases are TGTGCCAGCAGCAATAGGGGGCTGATAGAGACCCAGTACTTC.

This clone was detected only a few times. The chain couples TRBV19 to TRBJ2-2; perhaps TRBD2 as D (5 bases). The CDR3 has 14 residues. CDR1 and CDR2 (germline): LNHDA, SQIVND (reference sequence). V was cut by 7 bases and J by 1 base, with 10 bases left in between. The CDR3 loop reads CASTKTMNTGELFF. CDR3 nucleotides: TGTGCCAGTACTAAGACTATGAACACCGGGGAGCTGTTTTTT.

The CDR3 loop reads CASSEDGGYGYTF. The CDR3 DNA is TGTGCCAGCAGTGAAGACGGGGGCTATGGCTACACCTTC. The chain combines TRBV2 with TRBJ1-2, with a tentative D call TRBD1 (5 bases). Germline-derived CDR1 and CDR2 are SNHLY and FYNNEI. The CDR3 spans 13 residues. Trimming took 1 base from V and 4 from J, leaving 7 bases between them.

The CDR3: CASSVLAGRSDTQYF. In DNA, the CDR3 is TGTGCCAGCAGCGTACTAGCGGGAAGGTCAGATACGCAGTATTTT. The chain combines TRBV9 with TRBJ2-3; 9 bases map to TRBD2. This CDR3 has 15 amino acids. Per germline, CDR1 SGDLS and CDR2 YYNGEE. V lost 1 base and J lost 4; bases outside the gene matches: 4.

The rearrangement uses TRBV19 and TRBJ1-1; D perhaps matches TRBD1 (5 bases). The CDR3 has 13 residues. Germline CDR1 is LNHDA and CDR2 is SQIVND (reference sequence). V was clipped by 7 bases and J by 0 bases, with 9 bases between them. CDR3 region: CASTSDMNTEAFF. The CDR3 bases are TGTGCCAGTACCTCGGACATGAACACTGAAGCTTTCTTT.

This clone has only one observation. The chain couples TRBV6-1 to TRBJ2-7; TRBD2 aligns across 13 bases. The CDR3 totals 15 residues. With 6 bases clipped from V and 2 bases from J, the junction kept 4 bases outside the gene matches. Germline CDR1 and CDR2: MNHNS and SASEGT. CDR3 amino acids: CASSPGTSGTYEQYF. Here the CDR3 DNA reads TGTGCCAGCAGCCCCGGGACTAGCGGGACCTACGAGCAGTACTTC.

Comment on this clone: Other DNA sequences in this sample translate to the same CDR3. This chain connects TRBV7-2 to TRBJ2-3; 7 positions match TRBD1. The V and J ends lost 2 bases and 0 bases, in that order; junction bases with no gene match: 5. The CDR3 consists of 16 residues. Germline values: CDR1 SGHTA, CDR2 FQGNSA. The CDR3 region is CASSLSGTDSTDTQYF. For the CDR3, the DNA is TGTGCCAGCAGCTTATCCGGGACAGATAGCACAGATACGCAGTATTTT.

The genes are TRBV5-1 and TRBJ2-7; 10 bases fit TRBD1. Looked up from germline, CDR1 is SGHRS and CDR2 is YFSETQ. The CDR3 is 15 residues long. Trimming at V came to 5 bases and at J to 5 bases, leaving 10 bases not matched to a gene. The DNA of the CDR3 is TGCGCCAGCAGTAAGGGGACAGGGGAACTTCACGAGCAGTACTTC. This translates into CASSKGTGELHEQYF.

This chain connects TRBV27 to TRBJ2-1; D remains unclear. Germline V lookup: CDR1 MNHEY, CDR2 SMNVEV (reference sequence). The CDR3 loop spans 12 amino acids. The V gene lost 5 bases and the J gene lost 8 bases, with 10 bases spanning the gap. CDR3: CASSTQPHEQFF. The CDR3 DNA is TGTGCCAGCAGTACACAGCCCCATGAGCAGTTCTTC.

The CDR3 DNA reads as TGTGCCAGCAGTATAGGGGTTGTCGATTCACCCCTCCACTTT. It translates to CASSIGVVDSPLHF. V usage is TRBV9 and J usage is TRBJ1-6; D is perhaps TRBD1 (5 bases). Germline values: CDR1 SGDLS, CDR2 YYNGEE. Trimming removed 5 bases from V and 8 bases from J, with 14 bases in between. This CDR3 spans 14 amino acids.

The chain combines TRBV5-4 with TRBJ1-1; D not resolved. V shed 4 bases and J shed 5 bases, with 12 bases lying between them. The V gene's germline CDR1 is SGHNT and CDR2 YYREEE (reference sequence). The CDR3 runs to 13 residues. DNA for the CDR3: TGTGCCAGCAGCGTCCTGACGGGGACTGAAGCTTTCTTT. Translating gives CASSVLTGTEAFF. The complete variable domain, with remaining parts taken from reference TRBV5-4 and TRBJ1-1, reads ETGVTQSPTHLIKTRGQQVTLRCSSQSGHNTVSWYQQALGQGPQFIFQYYREEENGRGNFPPRFSGLQFPNYSSELNVNALELDDSALYLCASSVLTGTEAFFGQGTRLTVV.

This chain uses TRBV6-5 with TRBJ2-7, with 10 nucleotides matching TRBD1. Germline V CDR1 and CDR2: MNHEY, SVGAGI. Germline trimming cut 6 bases from V and 4 bases from J; bases unmatched to any gene: 6. CDR3 length: 14 residues. CDR3 nucleotides: TGTGCCAGCAGCCCGGGGACAGGGGTGTACGAGCAGTACTTC. Translation: CASSPGTGVYEQYF.

V usage is TRBV5-6 and J usage is TRBJ1-2; a weak D match, TRBD1 (5 bases). This CDR3 is 15 amino acids long. V shed 3 bases and J shed 2 bases, with 14 bases lying between them. CDR1 is SGHDT, CDR2 YYEEEE, per germline. CDR3 loop: CASSSDPRANYGYTF. In DNA, the CDR3 is TGTGCCAGCAGCTCGGATCCCAGGGCCAACTATGGCTACACCTTC.

The J gene is TRBJ1-2, the V gene TRBV10-3, with a weak D call TRBD1 (5 bases). V lost 8 bases and J 8 bases, leaving 12 bases between the germline ends. Germline-derived CDR1 and CDR2 are ENHRY and SYGVKD. The CDR3 sequence is 11 residues long. The CDR3 sequence is CAIARGDGYTF. CDR3 sequence (DNA): TGTGCCATCGCTAGGGGTGACGGCTACACCTTC.

The chain recombines TRBV19 with TRBJ1-1; D possibly corresponds to TRBD1 (6 bases). Trimming left V 3 bases short and J 1 base short, with 12 bases between. Germline V gives CDR1 LNHDA, CDR2 SQIVND (reference sequence). The CDR3 contains 15 residues. CDR3 nucleotide sequence: TGTGCCAGTAGTATCGGTAGCAGGGGGAACACTGAAGCTTTCTTT. Protein sequence: CASSIGSRGNTEAFF.

CDR3 region: CASSLFGREGTEAFF. CDR3 bases: TGTGCCAGCAGTTTATTTGGACGGGAGGGAACTGAAGCTTTCTTT. The chain carries TRBV28 and TRBJ1-1; no definite D call. This CDR3 contains 15 residues. V shed 1 base and J shed 5 bases, with 14 bases lying between them. Germline CDR1 MDHEN, CDR2 SYDVKM.

This clone was recorded a few times. The rearrangement joins TRBV5-5 to TRBJ2-2, with D perhaps matching TRBD2 (6 bases). This CDR3 has 17 residues. V lost 4 bases and J lost 7, with 23 bases in between. Germline assignment: CDR1 SGHKS and CDR2 YYEKEE (reference sequence). In DNA, the CDR3 is TGTGCCAGCAGCCGGCTGCCCACCGGGAGTTCGGGCGGGGAGCTGTTTTTT. The encoded protein is CASSRLPTGSSGGELFF.

The CDR3 region is CSAQTGGDGYTF. The CDR3 DNA reads TGCAGCGCCCAAACAGGGGGTGATGGCTACACCTTC. The V gene is TRBV29-1, the J gene TRBJ1-2; TRBD1 agrees at 8 bases. This CDR3 is built from 12 residues. V lost 7 bases, J lost 6 bases, and 7 bases stayed unmatched. Germline CDR1 SQVTM, CDR2 ANQGSEA.

The chain couples TRBV9 to TRBJ2-1; a possible D gene is TRBD1 (5 bases). The germline V gene has CDR1 SGDLS and CDR2 YYNGEE. The CDR3 contains 15 residues. Trimming removed 4 bases from V and 3 bases from J, with 14 bases in between. DNA of the CDR3: TGTGCCAGCAGCTCCGTTACCCAGGGCTACAATGAGCAGTTCTTC. It codes for CASSSVTQGYNEQFF.

The rearrangement uses TRBV4-3 and TRBJ2-3, with D tentatively TRBD2 (6 bases). CDR1 is LGHNA and CDR2 is YSLEER in the germline V gene. The CDR3 has 17 amino acids. The V end was cut by 0 bases, the J end by 0 bases, with 13 bases between. The CDR3 here is CASSQDSERVSTDTQYF. The CDR3 DNA is TGCGCCAGCAGCCAAGATTCGGAGCGGGTCAGCACAGATACGCAGTATTTT.

This chain links TRBV19 with TRBJ1-2; TRBD1 aligns across 8 bases. Germline CDR1 reads LNHDA; CDR2 reads SQIVND (reference sequence). J lost 5 bases, V lost 2 bases, and 4 bases had no gene match. The CDR3 extends over 14 amino acids. CDR3 nucleotides: TGTGCCAGTAGTATAAAGGACAGGGATTATGGCTACACCTTC. Translation gives CASSIKDRDYGYTF.